What follows describes a single T cell receptor beta chain. Its specificity is not known. The study ran its PCR with 60 Vbeta and 13 Jbeta primers. Sequenced by immunoSEQ multiplex PCR; TCRdb stores in-frame clones only, minus some. The sample contains some 200,000 clones, roughly 68% of which appear only once. This CDR3 is built from 15 residues. CDR1 and CDR2 (germline): ENHRY, SYGVKD. The trim removed 3 bases at V and 11 bases at J, leaving 14 bases unmatched. This record belongs to a study of cytomegalovirus exposure and HLA in healthy donors. Study-level results: The authors confirmed in vitro that three CMV-associated chains were specific for CMV antigens.

The specimen was PBMCs. The receptor was isolated from a man between 40 and 49 years old in good health and CMV-seropositive. The V call is TRBV10-3, the J call TRBJ2-5; TRBD1 agrees at 8 bases. For the CDR3, the DNA is TGTGCCATCAGTGACTCAGCAGGGGGCGGGGAAGAGCAGTACTTC. Translating it yields CAISDSAGGGEEQYF.